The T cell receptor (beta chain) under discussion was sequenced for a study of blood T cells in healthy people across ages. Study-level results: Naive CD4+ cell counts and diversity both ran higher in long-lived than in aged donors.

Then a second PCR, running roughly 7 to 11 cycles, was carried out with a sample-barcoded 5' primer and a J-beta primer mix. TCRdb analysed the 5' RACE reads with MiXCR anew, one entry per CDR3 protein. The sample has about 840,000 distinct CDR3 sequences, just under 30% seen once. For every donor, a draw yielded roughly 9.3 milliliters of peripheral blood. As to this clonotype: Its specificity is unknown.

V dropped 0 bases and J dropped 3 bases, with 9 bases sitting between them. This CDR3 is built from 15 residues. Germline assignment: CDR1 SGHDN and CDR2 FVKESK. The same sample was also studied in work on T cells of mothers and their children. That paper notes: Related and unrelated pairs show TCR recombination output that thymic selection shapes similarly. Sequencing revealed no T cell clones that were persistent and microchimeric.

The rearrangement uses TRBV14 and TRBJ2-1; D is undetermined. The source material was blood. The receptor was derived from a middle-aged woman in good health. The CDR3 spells CASSQDASIYNEQFF. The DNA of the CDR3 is TGTGCCAGCAGCCAAGACGCTAGTATCTACAATGAGCAGTTCTTC.